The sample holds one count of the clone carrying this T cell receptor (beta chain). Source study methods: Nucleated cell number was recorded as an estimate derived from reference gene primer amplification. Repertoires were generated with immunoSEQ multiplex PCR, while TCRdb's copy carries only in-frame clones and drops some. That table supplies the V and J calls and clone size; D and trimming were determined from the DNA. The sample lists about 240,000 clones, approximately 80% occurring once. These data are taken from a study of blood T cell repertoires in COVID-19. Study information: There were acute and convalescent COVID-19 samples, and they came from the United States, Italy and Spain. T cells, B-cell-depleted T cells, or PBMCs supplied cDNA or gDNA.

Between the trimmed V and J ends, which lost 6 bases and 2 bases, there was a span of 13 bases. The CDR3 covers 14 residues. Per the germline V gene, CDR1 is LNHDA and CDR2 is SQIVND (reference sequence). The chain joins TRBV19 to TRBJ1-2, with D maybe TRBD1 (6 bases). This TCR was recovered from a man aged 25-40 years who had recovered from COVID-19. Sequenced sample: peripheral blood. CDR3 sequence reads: CASRRPTGNYGYTF. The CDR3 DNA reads TGTGCCAGTAGGCGCCCCACAGGGAACTATGGCTACACCTTC.